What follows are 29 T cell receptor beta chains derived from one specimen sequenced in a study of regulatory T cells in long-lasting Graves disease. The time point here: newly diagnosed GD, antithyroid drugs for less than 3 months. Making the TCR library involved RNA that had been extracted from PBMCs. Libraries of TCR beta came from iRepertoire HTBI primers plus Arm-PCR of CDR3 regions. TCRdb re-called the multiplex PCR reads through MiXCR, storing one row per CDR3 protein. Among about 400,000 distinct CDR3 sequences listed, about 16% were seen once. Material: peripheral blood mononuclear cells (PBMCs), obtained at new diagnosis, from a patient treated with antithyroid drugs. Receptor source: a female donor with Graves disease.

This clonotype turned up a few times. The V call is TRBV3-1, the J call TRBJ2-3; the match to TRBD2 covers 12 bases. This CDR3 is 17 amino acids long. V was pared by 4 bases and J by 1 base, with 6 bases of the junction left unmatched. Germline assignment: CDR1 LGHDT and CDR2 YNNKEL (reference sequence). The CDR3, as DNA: TGTGCCAGCAGCCCGAAAAGACTAGCGGGGGGCACAGATACGCAGTATTTT. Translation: CASSPKRLAGGTDTQYF.

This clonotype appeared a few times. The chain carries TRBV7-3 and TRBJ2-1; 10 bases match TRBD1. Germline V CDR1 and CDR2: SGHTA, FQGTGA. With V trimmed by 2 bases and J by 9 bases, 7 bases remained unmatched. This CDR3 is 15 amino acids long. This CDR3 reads CASSLGTGAGSEQFF. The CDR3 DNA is TGTGCCAGCAGCTTAGGGACAGGGGCGGGTAGTGAGCAGTTCTTC.

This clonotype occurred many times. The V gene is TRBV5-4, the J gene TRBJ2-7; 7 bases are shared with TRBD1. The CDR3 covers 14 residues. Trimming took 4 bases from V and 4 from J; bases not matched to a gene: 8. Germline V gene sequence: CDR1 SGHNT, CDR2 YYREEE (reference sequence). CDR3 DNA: TGTGCCAGCAGCATCTCCGGGACAGCTTACGAGCAGTACTTC. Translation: CASSISGTAYEQYF.

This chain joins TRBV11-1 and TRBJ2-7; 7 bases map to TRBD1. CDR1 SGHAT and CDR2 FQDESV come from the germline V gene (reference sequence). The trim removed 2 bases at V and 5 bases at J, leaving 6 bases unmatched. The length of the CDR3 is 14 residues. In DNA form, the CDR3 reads TGTGCCAGCAGCTTACACAGGGGAAGAGACGAGCAGTACTTC. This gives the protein CASSLHRGRDEQYF.

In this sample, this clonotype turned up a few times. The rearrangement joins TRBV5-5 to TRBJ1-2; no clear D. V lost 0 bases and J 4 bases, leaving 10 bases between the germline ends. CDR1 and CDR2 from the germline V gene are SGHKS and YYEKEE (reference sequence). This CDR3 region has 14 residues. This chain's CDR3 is CASSLDGRAYGYTF. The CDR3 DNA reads TGTGCCAGCAGCTTGGACGGGCGGGCCTATGGCTACACCTTC.

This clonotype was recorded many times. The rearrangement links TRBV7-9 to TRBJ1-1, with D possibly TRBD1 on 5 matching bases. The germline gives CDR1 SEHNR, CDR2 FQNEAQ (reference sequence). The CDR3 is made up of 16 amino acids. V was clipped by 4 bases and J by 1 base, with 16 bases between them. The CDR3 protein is CASSYQHRFSNTEAFF. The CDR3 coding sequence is TGTGCCAGCAGCTATCAACACAGGTTCTCGAACACTGAAGCTTTCTTT.

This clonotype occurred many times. As DNA, the CDR3 is TGTGCCAGCAGTGCTCAACCTGGGACTAGCGGGAGTCCCGGGGAGCTGTTTTTT. This gives the protein CASSAQPGTSGSPGELFF. The V gene is TRBV6-1, the J gene TRBJ2-2; 14 nucleotides agree with TRBD2. V lost 4 bases and J lost 6; bases outside the gene matches: 10. Germline lookup yields CDR1 MNHNS and CDR2 SASEGT. The CDR3 spans 18 residues.

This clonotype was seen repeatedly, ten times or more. CDR3 coding DNA: TGTGCCAGCAGCTTAACCCCGACGGGGGGTGGCTATGGCTACACCTTC. Amino acids: CASSLTPTGGGYGYTF. The J gene is TRBJ1-2, the V gene TRBV7-3, with a possible D match to TRBD1 (5 bases). The V end was cut by 0 bases, the J end by 4 bases, with 15 bases between. This CDR3 is built from 16 residues. The germline gives CDR1 SGHTA, CDR2 FQGTGA.

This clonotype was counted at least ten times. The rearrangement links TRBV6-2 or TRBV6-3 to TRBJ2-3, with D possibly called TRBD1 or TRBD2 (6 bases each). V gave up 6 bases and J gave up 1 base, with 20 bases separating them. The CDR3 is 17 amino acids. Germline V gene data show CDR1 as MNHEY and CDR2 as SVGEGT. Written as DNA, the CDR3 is TGTGCCAGCAGCCATCCCTGGGGGGCGGTGGGCACAGATACGCAGTATTTT. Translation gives CASSHPWGAVGTDTQYF.

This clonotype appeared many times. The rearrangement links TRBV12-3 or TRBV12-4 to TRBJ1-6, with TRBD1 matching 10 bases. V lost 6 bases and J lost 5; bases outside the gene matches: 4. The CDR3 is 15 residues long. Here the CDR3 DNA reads TGTGCCAGCAGCCGGGGACAGGGGAATAATTCACCCCTCCACTTT. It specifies CASSRGQGNNSPLHF.

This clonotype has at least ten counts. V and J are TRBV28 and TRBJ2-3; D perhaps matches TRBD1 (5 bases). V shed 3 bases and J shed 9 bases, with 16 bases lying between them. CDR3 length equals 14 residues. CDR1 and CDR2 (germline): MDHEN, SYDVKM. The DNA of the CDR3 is TGTGCCAGCAGTTTCCCGGACACCACTCAAACGCAGTATTTT. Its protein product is CASSFPDTTQTQYF. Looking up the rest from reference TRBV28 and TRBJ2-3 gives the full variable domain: DVKVTQSSRYLVKRTGEKVFLECVQDMDHENMFWYRQDPGLGLRLIYFSYDVKMKEKGDIPEGYSVSREKKERFSLILESASTNQTSMYLCASSFPDTTQTQYFGPGTRLTVL.

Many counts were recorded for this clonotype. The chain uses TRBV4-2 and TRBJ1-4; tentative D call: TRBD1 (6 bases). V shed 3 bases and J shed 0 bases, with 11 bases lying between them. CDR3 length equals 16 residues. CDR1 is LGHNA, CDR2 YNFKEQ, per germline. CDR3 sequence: CASSQEGGATNEKLFF. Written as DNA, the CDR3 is TGTGCCAGCAGCCAGGAAGGGGGAGCAACTAATGAAAAACTGTTTTTT.

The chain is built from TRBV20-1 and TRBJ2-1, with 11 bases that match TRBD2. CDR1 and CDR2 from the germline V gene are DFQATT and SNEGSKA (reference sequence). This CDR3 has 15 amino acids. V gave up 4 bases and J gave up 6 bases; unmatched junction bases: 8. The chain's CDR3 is CSATVAGGCSNEQFF. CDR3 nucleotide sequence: TGCAGTGCTACGGTAGCGGGGGGGTGTTCCAATGAGCAGTTCTTC.

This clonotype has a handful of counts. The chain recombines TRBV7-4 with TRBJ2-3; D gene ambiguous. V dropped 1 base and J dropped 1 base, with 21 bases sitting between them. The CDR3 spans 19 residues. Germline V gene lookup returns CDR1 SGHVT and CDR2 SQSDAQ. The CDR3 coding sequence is TGTGCCAGCAGCTTAGAAAGGAACTTTTTGCTACCTCGCACAGATACGCAGTATTTT. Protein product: CASSLERNFLLPRTDTQYF.

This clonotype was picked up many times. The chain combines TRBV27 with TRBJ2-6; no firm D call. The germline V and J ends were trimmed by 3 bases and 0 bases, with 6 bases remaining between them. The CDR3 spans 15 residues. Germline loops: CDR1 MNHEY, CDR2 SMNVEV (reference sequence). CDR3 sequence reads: CASSFGFSGANVLTF. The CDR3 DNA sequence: TGTGCCAGCAGTTTTGGGTTCTCTGGGGCCAACGTCCTGACTTTC. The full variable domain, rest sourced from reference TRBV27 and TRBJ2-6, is EAQVTQNPRYLITVTGKKLTVTCSQNMNHEYMSWYRQDPGLGLRQIYYSMNVEVTDKGDVPEGYKVSRKEKRNFPLILESPSPNQTSLYFCASSFGFSGANVLTFGAGSRLTVL.

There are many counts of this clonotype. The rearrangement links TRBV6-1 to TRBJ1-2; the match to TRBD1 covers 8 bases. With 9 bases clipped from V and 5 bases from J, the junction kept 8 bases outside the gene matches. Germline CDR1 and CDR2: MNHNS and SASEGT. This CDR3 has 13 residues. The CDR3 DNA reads TGTGCCAGTTGGGACAGGCAACGTTATGGCTACACCTTC. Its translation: CASWDRQRYGYTF.

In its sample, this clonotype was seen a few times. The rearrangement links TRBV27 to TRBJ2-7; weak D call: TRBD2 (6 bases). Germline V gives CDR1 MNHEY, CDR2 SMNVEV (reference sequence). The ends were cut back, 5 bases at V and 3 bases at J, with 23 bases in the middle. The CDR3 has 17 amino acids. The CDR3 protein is CASSIRWGVLVFYEQYF. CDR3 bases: TGTGCCAGCAGTATTAGGTGGGGGGTTCTTGTATTCTACGAGCAGTACTTC.

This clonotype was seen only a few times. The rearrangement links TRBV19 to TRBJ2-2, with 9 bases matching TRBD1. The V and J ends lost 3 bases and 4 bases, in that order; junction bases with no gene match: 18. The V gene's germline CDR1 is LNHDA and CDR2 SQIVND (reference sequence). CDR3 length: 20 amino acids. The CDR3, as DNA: TGTGCCAGTAGTATGAGGGGTTCGGACAGGGGTTCAGAGAGCACCGGGGAGCTGTTTTTT. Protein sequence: CASSMRGSDRGSESTGELFF.

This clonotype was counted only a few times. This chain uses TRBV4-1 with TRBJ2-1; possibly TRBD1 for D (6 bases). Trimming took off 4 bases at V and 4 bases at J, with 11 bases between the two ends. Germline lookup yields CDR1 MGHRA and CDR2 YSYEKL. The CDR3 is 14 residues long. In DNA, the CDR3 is TGCGCCAGCAGCCCGGACAGCAGATACAATGAGCAGTTCTTC. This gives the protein CASSPDSRYNEQFF.

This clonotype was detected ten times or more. The CDR3 bases are TGCGCCAGCGGGGGGCTAGGGCGCAATGAGCAGTTCTTC. Translation: CASGGLGRNEQFF. The genes are TRBV5-1 and TRBJ2-1; D could derive from TRBD1 or TRBD2 (6 bases each). The CDR3 loop spans 13 amino acids. The germline gives CDR1 SGHRS, CDR2 YFSETQ. The V end was cut by 7 bases, the J end by 6 bases, with 14 bases between.

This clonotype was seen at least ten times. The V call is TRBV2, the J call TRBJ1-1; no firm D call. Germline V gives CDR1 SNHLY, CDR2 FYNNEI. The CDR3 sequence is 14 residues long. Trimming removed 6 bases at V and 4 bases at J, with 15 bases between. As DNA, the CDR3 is TGTGCCAGCAGCGACCGTGGCAGACCCACTGAAGCTTTCTTT. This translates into CASSDRGRPTEAFF.

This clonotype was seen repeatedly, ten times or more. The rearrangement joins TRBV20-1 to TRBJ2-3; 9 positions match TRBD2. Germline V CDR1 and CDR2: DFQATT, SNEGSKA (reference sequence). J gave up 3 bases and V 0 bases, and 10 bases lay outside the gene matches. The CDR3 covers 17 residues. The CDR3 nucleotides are TGCAGTGCTAGAGAGGGTCGGAGTAGCGGGAGAACAGATACGCAGTATTTT. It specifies CSAREGRSSGRTDTQYF.

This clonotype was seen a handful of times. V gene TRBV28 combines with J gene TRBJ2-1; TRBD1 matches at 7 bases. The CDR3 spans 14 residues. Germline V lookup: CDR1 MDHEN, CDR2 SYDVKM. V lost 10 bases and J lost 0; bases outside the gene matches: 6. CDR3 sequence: CAITRGNSYNEQFF. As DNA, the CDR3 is TGTGCCATCACCAGGGGGAACTCCTACAATGAGCAGTTCTTC.

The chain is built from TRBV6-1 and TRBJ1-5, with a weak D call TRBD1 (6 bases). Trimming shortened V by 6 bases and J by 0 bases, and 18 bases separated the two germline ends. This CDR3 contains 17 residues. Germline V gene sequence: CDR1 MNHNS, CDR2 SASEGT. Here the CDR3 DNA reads TGTGCCAGCAGGACAGGACCGAACCAACATAGCAATCAGCCCCAGCATTTT. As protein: CASRTGPNQHSNQPQHF.

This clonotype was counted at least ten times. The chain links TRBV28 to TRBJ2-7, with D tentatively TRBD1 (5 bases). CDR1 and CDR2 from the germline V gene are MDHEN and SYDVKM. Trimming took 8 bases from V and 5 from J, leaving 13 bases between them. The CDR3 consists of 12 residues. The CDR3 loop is CASEAGIHEQYF. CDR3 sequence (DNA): TGTGCCAGCGAGGCAGGGATCCACGAGCAGTACTTC. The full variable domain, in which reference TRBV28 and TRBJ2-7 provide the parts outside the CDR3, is DVKVTQSSRYLVKRTGEKVFLECVQDMDHENMFWYRQDPGLGLRLIYFSYDVKMKEKGDIPEGYSVSREKKERFSLILESASTNQTSMYLCASEAGIHEQYFGPGTRLTVT.

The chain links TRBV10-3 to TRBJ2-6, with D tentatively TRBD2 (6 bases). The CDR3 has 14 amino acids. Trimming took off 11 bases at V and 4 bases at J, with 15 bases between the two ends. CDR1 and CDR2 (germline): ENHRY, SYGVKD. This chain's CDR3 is CAAGSPDGANVLTF. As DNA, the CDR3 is TGTGCCGCCGGGAGCCCTGACGGGGCCAACGTCCTGACTTTC.

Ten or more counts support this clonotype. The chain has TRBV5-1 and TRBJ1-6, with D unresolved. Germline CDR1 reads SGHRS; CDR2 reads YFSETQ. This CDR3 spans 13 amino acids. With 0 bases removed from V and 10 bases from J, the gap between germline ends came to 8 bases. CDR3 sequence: CASSLVGLSPLHF. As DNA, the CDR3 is TGCGCCAGCAGCTTGGTTGGCTTATCACCCCTCCACTTT.

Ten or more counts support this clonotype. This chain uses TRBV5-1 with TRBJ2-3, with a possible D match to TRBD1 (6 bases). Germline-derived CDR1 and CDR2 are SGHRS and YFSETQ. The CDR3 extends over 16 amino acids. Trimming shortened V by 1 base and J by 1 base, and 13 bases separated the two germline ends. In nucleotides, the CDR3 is TGCGCCAGCAGCTTGACATCAGGGGCCGGCACAGATACGCAGTATTTT. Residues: CASSLTSGAGTDTQYF. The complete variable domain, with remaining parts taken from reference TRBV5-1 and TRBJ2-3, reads KAGVTQTPRYLIKTRGQQVTLSCSPISGHRSVSWYQQTPGQGLQFLFEYFSETQRNKGNFPGRFSGRQFSNSRSEMNVSTLELGDSALYLCASSLTSGAGTDTQYFGPGTRLTVL.

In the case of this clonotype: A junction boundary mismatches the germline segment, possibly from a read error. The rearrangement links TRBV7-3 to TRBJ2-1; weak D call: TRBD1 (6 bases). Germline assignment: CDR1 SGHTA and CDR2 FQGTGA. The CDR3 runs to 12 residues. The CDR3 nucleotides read TGTGCCAGCAGCTTAGGGGGCCATGAGCAGCTCTTC. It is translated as CASSLGGHEQLF.